This T cell receptor (beta chain) was captured in a study of T cells in severe cutaneous drug reactions (dated by TCRdb to about 2019). Turning to the overall study: Between the early 2010s and the late 2010s, patients were recruited from Taiwan, Thailand and a European registry network. Enrollment was limited to patients whose SJS/TEN or DRESS diagnosis was probable or definite according to RegiSCAR criteria. The culprit drug was assigned using the Naranjo algorithm and the ALDEN drug causality algorithm. Biological samples, such as blister fluids/cells and PBMC, were collected from patients during the acute or recovery stage. Bulk TCR sequencing was combined with single-cell sequencing, quantitative PCR validation, functional assays and transgenic mouse experiments. Libraries were prepared using iRepertoire multiplex PCR, and a comparison was cited by the authors in which similar capture of abundant clonotypes was shown across iRepertoire and 5' RACE methods with or without UMI.

CDR1 MNHEY and CDR2 SMNVEV are derived from the germline V gene (reference sequence). Inclusive of the bounding cysteine and phenylalanine, the CDR3 is 14 residues long. The nucleotide record is missing. By frequency, this clonotype is medium-sized (0.01 to 0.1%), with no count recorded. The specificity of this receptor is unknown. For both bulk and single-cell sequencing, libraries were prepared with the iRepertoire multiplex PCR system using TCR subtype-specific primers. Multiplex PCR with primers aimed at the V, D and J gene regions produced the bulk TCR beta libraries. Roughly 100-550 ng of RNA per sample served as input for bulk TCR library preparation. An Illumina MiSeq was used to sequence bulk TCR beta amplicons. In the original analysis: Quality control steps removed sample misassignments and low-quality sequencing reads. CDR3 was defined as the amino acids between the V-gene Y[YFLI]C motif and the J-segment [FW]GXGT motif. The IMGT database was followed for TRBV and TRBJ gene assignments and CDR3 clonotypes. TRBV expression in each sample was normalized to the mean expression of the same gene in PBMC from some 44 healthy donors. TCRdb reanalyzed the reads, keeping one entry per CDR3 protein sequence and omitting DNA. These V and J calls are TCRdb output, not the study's own analysis. The sample table on file contains around 5,900 distinct CDR3 sequences. The leading ten clones occupy over 15% of the sample.

Sequenced donors were patients with carbamazepine-induced Stevens-Johnson syndrome or toxic epidermal necrolysis (CBZ-SJS/TEN). The peripheral blood repertoires were obtained from CBZ-SJS/TEN patients of Han Chinese origin (about 5) and European origin (roughly 6). To search for drug-specific clonotypes, the T cell receptor repertoires of patients with drug-induced severe cutaneous adverse reactions were profiled by next-generation sequencing. The RNA was isolated from either blister cells of skin lesions or peripheral blood mononuclear cells. The paper's findings and limits, for the study overall: A public TCRbeta CDR3, present at a mean of around 13% in all seven CBZ-SJS/TEN blister samples, was undetectable or scarce in PBMC from tolerant controls and healthy donors. CBZ-SJS/TEN patients showed strongly increased TRBV12-4 usage, with an average of about 30% in blister cells and 5% to 5.5% in PBMC. According to the authors, further study is still needed to determine whether the public TCR generalizes to SJS/TEN caused by other drugs.

Material: PBMCs. The chain employs TRBV27 and TRBJ1-5. This TCR was sampled from a human donor with a severe cutaneous adverse drug reaction. The CDR3 protein: CASSPTGGNQPQHF.